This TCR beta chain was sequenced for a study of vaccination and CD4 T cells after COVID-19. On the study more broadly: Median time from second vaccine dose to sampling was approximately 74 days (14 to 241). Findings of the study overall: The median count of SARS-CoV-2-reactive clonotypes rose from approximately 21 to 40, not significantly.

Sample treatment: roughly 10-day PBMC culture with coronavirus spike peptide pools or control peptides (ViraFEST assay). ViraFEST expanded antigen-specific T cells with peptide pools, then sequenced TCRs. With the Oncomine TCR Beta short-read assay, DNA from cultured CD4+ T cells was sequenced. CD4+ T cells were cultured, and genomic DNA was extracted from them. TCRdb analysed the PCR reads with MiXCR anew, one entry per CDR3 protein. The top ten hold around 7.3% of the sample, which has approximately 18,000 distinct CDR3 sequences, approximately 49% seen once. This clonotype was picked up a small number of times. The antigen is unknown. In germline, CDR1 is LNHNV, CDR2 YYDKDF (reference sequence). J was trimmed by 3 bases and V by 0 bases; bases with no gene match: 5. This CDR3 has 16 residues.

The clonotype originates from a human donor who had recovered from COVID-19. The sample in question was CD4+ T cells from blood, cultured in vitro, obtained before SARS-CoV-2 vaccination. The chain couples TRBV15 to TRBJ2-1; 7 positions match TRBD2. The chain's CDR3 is CATSRDWRESYNEQFF. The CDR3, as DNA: TGTGCCACCAGCAGAGATTGGCGGGAGAGCTACAATGAGCAGTTCTTC.